This TCR beta chain emerged from a study of post-analysis software for immune sequencing data. The wider study: Recorded disease courses covered relapsing-remitting, secondary progressive and progressive-relapsing multiple sclerosis. Some patients had no subtype annotation. Study-wide results and caveats: Roughly five TRBV segments, including TRBV5-6, TRBV5-1 and TRBV20-1, were more frequent in patients than controls.

Of note for this clonotype: Its antigen is not identified.

cDNA libraries of TCR beta carried unique molecular identifiers. A population of about 0.85 to 11 million T cells gave rise to about half a million cDNA molecules. TCRdb re-called the PCR reads with MiXCR, one entry per CDR3 protein. The sample consists of about 430,000 distinct CDR3 sequences, approximately 37% of them appearing once. CDR1 and CDR2 (germline): SQVTM, ANQGSEA. The CDR3 has 11 residues. Trimming took 7 bases from V and 8 from J, leaving 15 bases between them. Sequenced: blood. The chain links TRBV29-1 to TRBJ2-7, with D perhaps TRBD1 (6 bases). The sequence derives from a girl aged 2 to 10 with multiple sclerosis. CDR3 sequence (DNA): TGCAGCGGGGGGCAGGGTAAGAAGCAGTACTTC. It translates to CSGGQGKKQYF.